These T cell receptor beta chains were read from a single sample in a study of blood T cells in healthy people across ages. MiXCR was run by TCRdb on the 5' RACE reads, yielding one entry per CDR3 protein. Among roughly 560,000 distinct CDR3 sequences listed, 24% were seen once. This sample also belongs to another study, concerning T cells of mothers and their children.

The specimen was blood. These receptors all come from a boy aged 5-17 years in good health. The CDR3 runs from the conserved cysteine through the conserved F or W. A D gene is named only where the DNA matches it firmly. Expanded clones get a size class; other rows say once, few or many, or leave the size out.

cdr3_nt cdr3_aa v_call d_call clone_size j_call
TGTGCCAGCAGCCACGGGGCGGATGCGCAGTATTTT CASSHGADAQYF TRBV7-9 . few TRBJ2-3
TGTGGCAGCAGTGAGGAGGGACAGACGATCTATGGCTACACCTTC CGSSEEGQTIYGYTF TRBV2 TRBD1 . TRBJ1-2
TGTGCCAGCAGTTTGGGACCGGGAGGATATCAGCCCCAGCATTTT CASSLGPGGYQPQHF TRBV28 . few TRBJ1-5
TGTGCCAGCAGCTCCAGGGGGGCCGATAGGGCCTACGAGCAGTACTTC CASSSRGADRAYEQYF TRBV7-2 . . TRBJ2-7
TGTGCCACCAGTGACAACCCCGTCCCAGATACGCAGTATTTT CATSDNPVPDTQYF TRBV24-1 . few TRBJ2-3
TGCAGTGCTAGAGCGGTTTCCTATAATTCACCCCTCCACTTT CSARAVSYNSPLHF TRBV20-1 . . TRBJ1-6
TGTGCCAGCAGTGGGAGGACTGCCGTAGCAGAGACCCAGTACTTC CASSGRTAVAETQYF TRBV7-9 . few TRBJ2-5
TGCAGCGTTGATTTCGGGGGTAGACGCGACACAGATACGCAGTATTTT CSVDFGGRRDTDTQYF TRBV29-1 . few TRBJ2-3
TGTGCCAGCAGGCTGGACGGATTGAACACTGAAGCTTTCTTT CASRLDGLNTEAFF TRBV12-3/TRBV12-4 . . TRBJ1-1
TGTGCCAGCAGTTTACTTGGGACAGGGCCGTGGGAGTTT CASSLLGTGPWEF TRBV28 TRBD1 few TRBJ1-1
TGTGCCATCAGTGGGGACAGGGGGCGCCTCCCCGACACCGGGGAGCTGTTTTTT CAISGDRGRLPDTGELFF TRBV10-3 TRBD1 . TRBJ2-2
TGTGCCAGCAGTCTTAGGCTCCTAGCGGGATCCGGGTTCCCCAAAAACATTCAGTACTTC CASSLRLLAGSGFPKNIQYF TRBV12-3/TRBV12-4 TRBD2 few TRBJ2-4
TGTGCCAGCAGCCCCGGCCTGTACGAGCAGTACTTC CASSPGLYEQYF TRBV14 . many TRBJ2-7
TGTGCCAGCAGTCCCTCCCTGCGGGCAACCTACGAGCAGTACTTC CASSPSLRATYEQYF TRBV28 . few TRBJ2-7
TGTGCCAGCAGCCCTTCGGGACTAGCGGGAGAGGGCGAGCAGTACTTC CASSPSGLAGEGEQYF TRBV9 TRBD2 few TRBJ2-7
TGTGCCAGCAGCCGAACACCTAGCGGGAGGACAGATACGCAGTATTTT CASSRTPSGRTDTQYF TRBV11-1 TRBD2 . TRBJ2-3
TGTGCCAGCAGTCCGACTGGGCTAGCGGGGTGGAAGCAGTACTTC CASSPTGLAGWKQYF TRBV7-2 TRBD2 . TRBJ2-7
TGTGCTAGCAGCACGACAGGGTTAGAGACCCAGTACTTC CASSTTGLETQYF TRBV7-7 TRBD1 . TRBJ2-5
TGCGCCAGCAGCTTGCAGGGCGAGGAGACCCAGTACTTC CASSLQGEETQYF TRBV5-1 . many TRBJ2-5
TGTGCCAGCAGCCTTTCGGGGCCACTCGGAAGCACAGATACGCAGTATTTT CASSLSGPLGSTDTQYF TRBV6-2/TRBV6-3 . . TRBJ2-3
TGTGCCAGCAGCGACACTCTGGGAAATGAAAAACTGTTTTTT CASSDTLGNEKLFF TRBV5-4 . many TRBJ1-4
TGCGCCAGCAGCTTGGCCCATGACACTGAAGCTTTCTTT CASSLAHDTEAFF TRBV5-1 . . TRBJ1-1
TGCGCCAGCAGCCAAGATCGGTGGGAGTCCCTAGCCAAAAACATTCAGTACTTC CASSQDRWESLAKNIQYF TRBV4-3 . . TRBJ2-4
TGTGCCAGCAGTGATATCCGACAGGCGGTCTCCTACGAGCAGTACTTC CASSDIRQAVSYEQYF TRBV28 . few TRBJ2-7
TGCGCCAGCAGCCAAGGCCAGGGAAACGCCTACGAGCAGTACTTC CASSQGQGNAYEQYF TRBV4-3 . . TRBJ2-7
TGTGCCAGCACCGCAGGGGGAGACACCATATATTTT CASTAGGDTIYF TRBV28 TRBD1 . TRBJ1-3
TGCGCCAGCAGCAGGGGGACTGAAACAGATGTGGACTTC CASSRGTETDVDF TRBV4-1 . . TRBJ2-5
TGTGCCAGCAGGAGGACGGGAACCTACGAGCAGTACTTC CASRRTGTYEQYF TRBV12-3/TRBV12-4 . . TRBJ2-7
TGCAGCGCCGAGGAGAGCTCCTACAATGAGCAGTTCTTC CSAEESSYNEQFF TRBV29-1 . few TRBJ2-1
TGTGCCAGCAGCCCCCGACTAGCGGGAGCAGATACGCAGTATTTT CASSPRLAGADTQYF TRBV5-4 TRBD2 few TRBJ2-3
TGCAGCGCATCCCCCACACAGAGCACAGATACGCAGTATTTT CSASPTQSTDTQYF TRBV29-1 . . TRBJ2-3
TGTGCCAGCAGTTATGAAGGGGAAGAGGGGGATAGCACAGATACGCAGTATTTT CASSYEGEEGDSTDTQYF TRBV6-7 . . TRBJ2-3
TGTGCCAGCAGCCCTGACCGGACGAGCTCCTACGAGCAGTACTTC CASSPDRTSSYEQYF TRBV3-1 . few TRBJ2-7
TGTGCCAGCAGCCAAGGCGACAGGCCCTACAATGAGCAGTTCTTC CASSQGDRPYNEQFF TRBV3-1 . few TRBJ2-1
TGTGCCAGCAGCTTTCATCAGGCCCGGACTAGCACAGATACGCAGTATTTT CASSFHQARTSTDTQYF TRBV7-2 . few TRBJ2-3
TGTGCCAGCAGCCTGGGACAGCCTGGGAATGAGCAGTTCTTC CASSLGQPGNEQFF TRBV28 TRBD1 . TRBJ2-1
TGTGCCAGCAGCCCGACGACTAGCGGGAGGTCTCCGGGGGCCAACGTCCTGACTTTC CASSPTTSGRSPGANVLTF TRBV13 TRBD2 many TRBJ2-6
TGTGCCAGCAGCCAAGGTTCCCCGGGAGACCGAGATACGCAGTATTTT CASSQGSPGDRDTQYF TRBV4-2 . few TRBJ2-3